The 17 T cell receptor beta chains below all came from one sample that was sequenced in a study of blood T cell repertoires in COVID-19. This table comes from immunoSEQ multiplex PCR, and its TCRdb copy is limited to in-frame clones, with some not included. The sample records around 300,000 clones, around nine tenths being singletons. The material sequenced was peripheral blood. The receptors here all came from a woman aged 25-40 years with COVID-19, enrolled during active disease.

The chain uses TRBV19 and TRBJ2-2, with 12 bases that match TRBD1. This CDR3 has 15 amino acids. V trimming: 6 bases; J trimming: 8 bases; junction bases outside the gene matches: 7. Germline V lookup: CDR1 LNHDA, CDR2 SQIVND (reference sequence). The chain's CDR3 is CASSTGTGGVGELFF. The CDR3 DNA sequence: TGTGCCAGTAGCACCGGGACAGGGGGCGTAGGGGAGCTGTTTTTT.

The genes are TRBV20-1 and TRBJ2-7; TRBD1 might be the D (5 bases). The CDR3 loop spans 13 amino acids. Germline assignment: CDR1 DFQATT and CDR2 SNEGSKA (reference sequence). Trimming left V 3 bases short and J 2 bases short, with 11 bases between. The chain's CDR3 is CSASAGPAYEQYF. For the CDR3, the DNA is TGCAGTGCTAGTGCAGGGCCCGCCTACGAGCAGTACTTC.

The chain couples TRBV24-1 to TRBJ2-1; D not certain. Germline values: CDR1 KGHDR, CDR2 SFDVKD. Trimming took 4 bases from V and 7 from J, leaving 13 bases between them. The CDR3 is made up of 14 amino acids. CDR3 region: CATSDRKYSNEQFF. The CDR3 nucleotides read TGTGCCACCAGTGACCGTAAATACAGTAATGAGCAGTTCTTC.

The rearrangement joins TRBV13 to TRBJ2-1, with D perhaps matching TRBD2 (5 bases). Germline CDR1 and CDR2: PRHDT and FYEKMQ (reference sequence). This CDR3 spans 12 amino acids. V was shortened by 4 bases and J by 7 bases, with 8 bases between the two germline ends. In DNA, the CDR3 is TGTGCCAGCAGCTCCCCGGGAAATGAGCAGTTCTTC. This gives the protein CASSSPGNEQFF.

The chain recombines TRBV4-1 with TRBJ1-4; D is unclear. The CDR3 extends over 16 amino acids. Germline CDR1 reads MGHRA; CDR2 reads YSYEKL. Trimming pared 4 bases from V and 5 bases from J, leaving 17 bases between. The CDR3 bases are TGCGCCAGCAGCCGGAACCCTACAGAACCAAATGAAAAACTGTTTTTT. It yields the protein CASSRNPTEPNEKLFF.

The genes are TRBV4-3 and TRBJ2-2; a weak D match, TRBD2 (7 bases). From germline, CDR1 is LGHNA and CDR2 YSLEER. V was shortened by 3 bases and J by 4 bases, with 24 bases between the two germline ends. The length of the CDR3 is 19 residues. CDR3 nucleotides: TGCGCCAGCAGCCACGACCCACCCGGGGGGCTAGCGAGCACCGGGGAGCTGTTTTTT. Translated, it gives CASSHDPPGGLASTGELFF.

As regards this clone: The sample carries other DNA sequences with the same CDR3. CDR3 loop: CASSSGQGAYNEQFF. The CDR3 bases are TGTGCCAGCAGTTCGGGACAGGGGGCTTACAATGAGCAGTTCTTC. V gene TRBV28 combines with J gene TRBJ2-1; 12 positions match TRBD1. The CDR3 sequence is 15 residues long. J gave up 4 bases and V 4 bases, and 2 bases lay outside the gene matches. Germline V CDR1 and CDR2: MDHEN, SYDVKM.

The chain recombines TRBV11-2 with TRBJ2-5, with 9 nucleotides matching TRBD2. In germline, CDR1 is SGHAT, CDR2 FQNNGV. V gave up 5 bases and J gave up 7 bases; unmatched junction bases: 11. The CDR3 runs to 15 residues. Here the CDR3 DNA reads TGTGCCAGCAGCCGGGGACTAGCCGCGATGTGGACCCAGTACTTC. It codes for CASSRGLAAMWTQYF.

The chain uses TRBV2 and TRBJ2-2; tentatively, D is TRBD1 (5 bases). The CDR3 extends over 12 amino acids. Germline V gene lookup returns CDR1 SNHLY and CDR2 FYNNEI. The V end was cut by 6 bases, the J end by 3 bases, with 5 bases between. CDR3 nucleotide sequence: TGTGCCAGCAGCAGGGACACCGGGGAGCTGTTTTTT. Translating it yields CASSRDTGELFF. The entire variable domain, with the rest obtained from reference TRBV2 and TRBJ2-2, is as follows: EPEVTQTPSHQVTQMGQEVILRCVPISNHLYFYWYRQILGQKVEFLVSFYNNEISEKSEIFDDQFSVERPDGSNFTLKIRSTKLEDSAMYFCASSRDTGELFFGEGSRLTVL.

This chain uses TRBV3-1 (or the pseudogene TRBV3-2) with TRBJ2-5; possibly TRBD1 for D (5 bases). The CDR3 is 13 amino acids. The germline V and J ends were trimmed by 7 bases and 5 bases, with 14 bases remaining between them. Germline CDR1 LGHDT, CDR2 YNNKEL (reference sequence). The CDR3 region has the DNA TGTGCCAGCAAGGGGTGGGGCCGGGAGACCCAGTACTTC. It codes for CASKGWGRETQYF.

The rearrangement joins TRBV20-1 to TRBJ1-2; no firm D call. V was trimmed by 7 bases and J by 8 bases, leaving 14 bases between them. The CDR3 contains 11 residues. Germline V gene data show CDR1 as DFQATT and CDR2 as SNEGSKA (reference sequence). The CDR3 bases are TGCAGTGTTTCGACCCTCGGGGGCTACACCTTC. As protein: CSVSTLGGYTF.

The chain links TRBV7-9 to TRBJ1-4; no definite D call. The CDR3 is 15 amino acids. V shed 2 bases and J shed 4 bases, with 11 bases lying between them. The germline V gene encodes CDR1 SEHNR and CDR2 FQNEAQ (reference sequence). The CDR3 nucleotides are TGTGCCAGCAGCTTACACTCCCGGAGTAATGAAAAACTGTTTTTT. It translates to CASSLHSRSNEKLFF.

The chain joins TRBV19 to TRBJ2-7; D ambiguous. This CDR3 is built from 12 residues. V lost 4 bases and J 6 bases, leaving 10 bases between the germline ends. Germline values: CDR1 LNHDA, CDR2 SQIVND (reference sequence). The DNA for the CDR3 is TGTGCCAGTAGTAACTGGCCAGGCGAGCAGTACTTC. Residues: CASSNWPGEQYF. Using reference TRBV19 and TRBJ2-7 for the parts outside the CDR3, the full variable domain is DGGITQSPKYLFRKEGQNVTLSCEQNLNHDAMYWYRQDPGQGLRLIYYSQIVNDFQKGDIAEGYSVSREKKESFPLTVTSAQKNPTAFYLCASSNWPGEQYFGPGTRLTVT.

The V call is TRBV28, the J call TRBJ2-1, with D perhaps matching TRBD2 (6 bases). CDR3 length: 18 amino acids. Germline lookup yields CDR1 MDHEN and CDR2 SYDVKM. The ends were cut back, 2 bases at V and 0 bases at J, with 17 bases in the middle. The CDR3 protein is CASSLSGLGRSSYNEQFF. The DNA for the CDR3 is TGTGCCAGCAGTTTAAGCGGGCTCGGGAGAAGCTCCTACAATGAGCAGTTCTTC.

The chain joins TRBV7-2 to TRBJ2-3; D is possibly TRBD2 (5 bases). There are 15 residues in the CDR3. Trimming took off 5 bases at V and 4 bases at J, with 16 bases between the two ends. Germline CDR1 SGHTA, CDR2 FQGNSA. CDR3 sequence reads: CASSPRSTGSDTQYF. Written as DNA, the CDR3 is TGTGCCAGCAGCCCCCGTTCTACGGGGTCAGATACGCAGTATTTT.

V gene TRBV20-1 combines with J gene TRBJ2-3; D gene unclear. The CDR3 totals 11 residues. V was shortened by 7 bases and J by 5 bases, with 10 bases between the two germline ends. In germline, CDR1 is DFQATT, CDR2 SNEGSKA (reference sequence). The CDR3 sequence is CSVLNGDTQYF. DNA for the CDR3: TGCAGTGTCTTGAACGGAGATACGCAGTATTTT.

The chain uses TRBV15 and TRBJ2-5; TRBD1 matches 10 bases. The CDR3 covers 16 residues. Germline CDR1 is LNHNV and CDR2 is YYDKDF (reference sequence). Unmatched junction bases numbered 11, after V lost 3 bases and J lost 7 bases. The CDR3 bases are TGTGCCACCAGCAGTTTGGGACAGGGGTACGGGAGGACCCAGTACTTC. It is translated as CATSSLGQGYGRTQYF.